These 3 T cell receptor beta chains came from one sample sequenced in a study of regulatory dendritic cells for organ transplantation. Using immunoSEQ multiplex PCR, the repertoire was profiled, and TCRdb retains in-frame clones only, with some absent. The sample gives 25,000 to 35,000 clones, about 80% of which show up once; 2% to 2.5% is in the top ten. The material sequenced was memory CD4+ T cells from blood. As for subset: CD45RO+ memory T cells. The receptors come from a human donor in good health.

The CDR3 protein is CASSQGGLGEKLFF. In DNA, the CDR3 is TGTGCCAGCAGCCAAGGGGGTCTCGGAGAAAAACTGTTTTTT. The chain has TRBV6-6 and TRBJ1-4; the D gene is possibly TRBD1 (6 bases). Deletions cut 6 bases from V and 8 bases from J, with 16 bases between. Germline lookup yields CDR1 MNHNY and CDR2 SVGAGI (reference sequence). The CDR3 spans 14 residues.

The chain links TRBV30 to TRBJ2-7; TRBD2 matches at 10 bases. V lost 0 bases to trimming and J lost 1 base; unmatched junction nucleotides: 3. Germline values: CDR1 GTSNPN, CDR2 SVGIG (reference sequence). The CDR3 loop spans 15 amino acids. CDR3 loop: CAWSVASGSSYEQYF. CDR3 bases: TGTGCCTGGAGTGTAGCTAGCGGGAGTTCCTACGAGCAGTACTTC.

The rearrangement joins TRBV11-2 to TRBJ2-7; TRBD2 might be the D (5 bases). CDR1 and CDR2 from the germline V gene are SGHAT and FQNNGV. The CDR3 extends over 14 amino acids. Trimming pared 5 bases from V and 6 bases from J, leaving 17 bases between. The CDR3 DNA reads as TGTGCCAGCAGCCACCGGCGGCTAGCAGGCGAGCAGTACTTC. Translated, it gives CASSHRRLAGEQYF.